The 16 T cell receptor beta chains listed next were all sequenced from one sample in a study of siplizumab effects on memory and regulatory T cells. TCRdb's copy holds only in-frame clones and misses some; the assay was immunoSEQ multiplex PCR. This sample has over 80,000 clones, with about 95% found just once. Sequencing was carried out using non-Treg CD4+ T cells sorted from blood. The source is a human donor in good health.

The chain has TRBV7-2 and TRBJ1-5; D unresolved. This CDR3 is built from 15 residues. Germline V lookup: CDR1 SGHTA, CDR2 FQGNSA. Trimming took off 1 base at V and 4 bases at J, with 11 bases between the two ends. CDR3 protein: CASSLDRLPNQPQHF. In DNA form, the CDR3 reads TGTGCCAGCAGCTTAGATCGGTTACCTAATCAGCCCCAGCATTTT.

The V gene is TRBV28, the J gene TRBJ2-4; TRBD2 might be the D (6 bases). This CDR3 region has 11 residues. Germline V gene lookup returns CDR1 MDHEN and CDR2 SYDVKM. Trimming removed 7 bases at V and 8 bases at J, with 9 bases between. The CDR3 sequence is CASTRGYIQYF. CDR3 DNA sequence: TGTGCCAGCACCCGGGGGTACATTCAGTACTTC. Drawing the rest from reference TRBV28 and TRBJ2-4, the complete variable domain is DVKVTQSSRYLVKRTGEKVFLECVQDMDHENMFWYRQDPGLGLRLIYFSYDVKMKEKGDIPEGYSVSREKKERFSLILESASTNQTSMYLCASTRGYIQYFGAGTRLSVL.

The CDR3 DNA sequence: TGTGCCACCCAGGGGCAGGGTTTCATAGATACGCAGTATTTT. Protein product: CATQGQGFIDTQYF. The V and J genes are TRBV2 and TRBJ2-3; possible D gene TRBD1, 6 bases. This CDR3 comprises 14 residues. Germline CDR1 is SNHLY and CDR2 is FYNNEI. V lost 10 bases and J 5 bases, leaving 19 bases between the germline ends.

The J gene is TRBJ2-7, the V gene TRBV5-1; 10 bases fit TRBD2. Germline loops: CDR1 SGHRS, CDR2 YFSETQ. V was clipped by 3 bases and J by 7 bases; unmatched bases: 13. The CDR3 spans 16 residues. The CDR3 reads CASSSSGSGPAGEQYF. DNA for the CDR3: TGCGCCAGCAGCTCTAGCGGGAGTGGTCCCGCTGGAGAGCAGTACTTC.

The chain joins TRBV6-1 to TRBJ1-1; no clear D gene. The CDR3 loop spans 11 amino acids. V shed 7 bases and J shed 8 bases, with 11 bases lying between them. Germline CDR1 is MNHNS and CDR2 is SASEGT. DNA of the CDR3: TGTGCCAGCATCTTTCGCGAGGAAGCTTTCTTT. This codes for CASIFREEAFF.

The chain has TRBV11-2 and TRBJ2-1; D assignment may be TRBD1 or TRBD2 (6 bases each). The CDR3 sequence is 13 residues long. Trimming shortened V by 5 bases and J by 7 bases, and 12 bases separated the two germline ends. Per the germline V gene, CDR1 is SGHAT and CDR2 is FQNNGV. As DNA, the CDR3 is TGTGCCAGCAGCCTGGGGGGCCTGAATGAGCAGTTCTTC. Translation gives CASSLGGLNEQFF.

This chain links TRBV10-2 with TRBJ2-7; 10 bases align to TRBD2. Trimming at V came to 5 bases and at J to 1 base, leaving 2 bases not matched to a gene. The CDR3 covers 14 residues. Germline CDR1 is WSHSY and CDR2 is SAAADI. This chain's CDR3 is CASSPGLASYEQYF. DNA of the CDR3: TGCGCCAGCAGTCCGGGACTAGCGTCCTACGAGCAGTACTTC.

The V and J genes are TRBV30 and TRBJ1-2, with 7 bases lining up with TRBD1. The CDR3 covers 12 residues. Germline lookup yields CDR1 GTSNPN and CDR2 SVGIG (reference sequence). The chain's CDR3 is CGQQGTNYGYTF. In DNA form, the CDR3 reads TGTGGACAACAGGGGACTAACTATGGCTACACCTTC.

The chain has TRBV28 and TRBJ1-5, with a weak D call TRBD1 (5 bases). This CDR3 is 15 amino acids long. Germline loops: CDR1 MDHEN, CDR2 SYDVKM. With 3 bases removed from V and 5 bases from J, the gap between germline ends came to 14 bases. The CDR3 region has the DNA TGTGCCAGCAGTTTGGGGGTAGTTGTGGATCAGCCCCAGCATTTT. Protein product: CASSLGVVVDQPQHF.

This sequence joins TRBV11-1 and TRBJ1-4; 10 positions match TRBD1. The CDR3 has 17 amino acids. V was pared by 4 bases and J by 1 base, with 6 bases of the junction left unmatched. The V gene's germline CDR1 is SGHAT and CDR2 FQDESV (reference sequence). The CDR3 DNA sequence: TGTGCCAGCAGCTCTCCGGGACAGGGGAGAACTAATGAAAAACTGTTTTTT. Its translation: CASSSPGQGRTNEKLFF.

The gene calls are TRBV11-3 and TRBJ2-3; 7 nucleotides match TRBD1. V lost 2 bases to trimming and J lost 2 bases; unmatched junction nucleotides: 4. The CDR3 runs 15 residues. Germline V gives CDR1 SGHNT, CDR2 YENEEA. The CDR3 is CASSLRGPSTDTQYF. The CDR3, as DNA: TGTGCCAGCAGCTTAAGGGGGCCCTCCACAGATACGCAGTATTTT.

The chain links TRBV5-6 to TRBJ2-7; TRBD2 is a possible D gene (5 bases). CDR3 size: 14 residues. Trimming removed 5 bases at V and 5 bases at J, with 17 bases between. Germline V lookup: CDR1 SGHDT, CDR2 YYEEEE. The CDR3 DNA reads as TGTGCCAGCAGGGAGAGAGGGTCACTCCACGAGCAGTACTTC. As protein: CASRERGSLHEQYF.

The chain links TRBV5-6 to TRBJ2-7, with D perhaps matching TRBD1 or TRBD2 (6 bases each). This CDR3 comprises 16 residues. V was pared by 3 bases and J by 2 bases, with 18 bases between. Germline CDR1 and CDR2: SGHDT and YYEEEE. CDR3 nucleotide sequence: TGTGCCAGCAGCTCCCGGGGGCCGGGGGATACCTACGAGCAGTACTTC. Its translation is CASSSRGPGDTYEQYF.

V and J are TRBV28 and TRBJ1-2; 9 bases are shared with TRBD1. The CDR3 runs 17 residues. Germline CDR1 MDHEN, CDR2 SYDVKM. V lost 6 bases, J lost 2 bases, and 13 bases stayed unmatched. CDR3 DNA sequence: TGTGCCAGCAGAGACCGATTGGGACAGGGACAGAACTATGGCTACACCTTC. Its translation is CASRDRLGQGQNYGYTF.

The chain combines TRBV10-1 with TRBJ2-6; possibly TRBD1 for D (5 bases). V lost 2 bases, J lost 2 bases, and 7 bases lay in between. Germline values: CDR1 WNHNN, CDR2 SYGVQD (reference sequence). The length of the CDR3 is 15 residues. The chain's CDR3 is CASSEDRTGANVLTF. The CDR3, as DNA: TGCGCCAGCAGTGAGGACAGAACTGGGGCCAACGTCCTGACTTTC.

The V gene is TRBV6-5, the J gene TRBJ1-3; perhaps TRBD1 as D (6 bases). This CDR3 comprises 15 residues. The germline CDR1 and CDR2 sequences are MNHEY and SVGAGI. V shed 0 bases and J shed 2 bases, with 8 bases lying between them. CDR3 bases: TGTGCCAGCAGTTACTCCGGGACAACTGGAAACACCATATATTTT. Translation gives CASSYSGTTGNTIYF.